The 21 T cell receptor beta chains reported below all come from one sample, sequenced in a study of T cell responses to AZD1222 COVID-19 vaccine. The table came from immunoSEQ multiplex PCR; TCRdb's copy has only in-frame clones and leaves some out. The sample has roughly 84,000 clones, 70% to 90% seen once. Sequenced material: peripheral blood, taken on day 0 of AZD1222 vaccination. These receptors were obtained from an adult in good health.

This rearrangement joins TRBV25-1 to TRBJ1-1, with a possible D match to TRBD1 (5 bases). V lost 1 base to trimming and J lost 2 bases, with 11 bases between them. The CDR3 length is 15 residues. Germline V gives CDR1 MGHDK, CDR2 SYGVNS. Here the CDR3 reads CASSESGTYNTEAFF. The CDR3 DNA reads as TGTGCCAGCAGTGAATCCGGGACTTATAACACTGAAGCTTTCTTT.

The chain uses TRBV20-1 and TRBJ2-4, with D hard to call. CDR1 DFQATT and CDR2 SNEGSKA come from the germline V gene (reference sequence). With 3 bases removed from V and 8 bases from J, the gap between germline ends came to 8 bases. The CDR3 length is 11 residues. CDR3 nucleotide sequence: TGCAGTGCTAGGCGGAGTGACATTCAGTACTTC. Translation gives CSARRSDIQYF.

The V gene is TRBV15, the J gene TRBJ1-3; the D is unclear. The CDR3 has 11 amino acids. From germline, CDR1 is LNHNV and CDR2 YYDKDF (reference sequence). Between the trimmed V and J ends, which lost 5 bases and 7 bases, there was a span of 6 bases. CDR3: CATSGFNTIYF. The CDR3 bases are TGTGCCACCAGCGGCTTCAACACCATATATTTT.

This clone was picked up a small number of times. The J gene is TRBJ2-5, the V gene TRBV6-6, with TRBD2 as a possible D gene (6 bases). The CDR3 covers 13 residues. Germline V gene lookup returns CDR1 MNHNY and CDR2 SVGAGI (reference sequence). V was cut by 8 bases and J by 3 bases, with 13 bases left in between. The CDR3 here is CASRRAGKETQYF. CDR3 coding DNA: TGTGCCAGCCGCAGGGCGGGGAAAGAGACCCAGTACTTC.

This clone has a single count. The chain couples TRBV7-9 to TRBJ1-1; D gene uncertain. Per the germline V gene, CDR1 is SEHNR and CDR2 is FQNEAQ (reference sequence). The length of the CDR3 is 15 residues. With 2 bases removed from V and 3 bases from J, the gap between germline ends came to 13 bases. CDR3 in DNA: TGTGCCAGCAGCTTATCCCAGGCTGGATACACTGAAGCTTTCTTT. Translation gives CASSLSQAGYTEAFF.

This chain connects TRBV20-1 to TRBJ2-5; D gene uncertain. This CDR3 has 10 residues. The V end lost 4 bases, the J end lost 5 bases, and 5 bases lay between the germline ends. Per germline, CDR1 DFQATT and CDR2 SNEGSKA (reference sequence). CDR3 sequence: CSAIDETQYF. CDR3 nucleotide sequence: TGCAGTGCTATCGATGAGACCCAGTACTTC.

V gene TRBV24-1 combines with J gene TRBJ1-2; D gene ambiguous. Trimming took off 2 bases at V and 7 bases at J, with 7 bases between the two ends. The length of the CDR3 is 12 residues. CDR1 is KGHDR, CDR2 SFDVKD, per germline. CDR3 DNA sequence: TGTGCCACCAGTGATTCCGGGTTTGGCTACACCTTC. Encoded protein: CATSDSGFGYTF.

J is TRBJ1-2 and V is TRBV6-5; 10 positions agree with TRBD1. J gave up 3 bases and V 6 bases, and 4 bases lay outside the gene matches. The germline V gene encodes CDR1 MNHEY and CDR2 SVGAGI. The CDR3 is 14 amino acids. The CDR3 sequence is CASSRTGGDYGYTF. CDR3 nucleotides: TGTGCCAGCAGCCGGACAGGGGGGGACTATGGCTACACCTTC.

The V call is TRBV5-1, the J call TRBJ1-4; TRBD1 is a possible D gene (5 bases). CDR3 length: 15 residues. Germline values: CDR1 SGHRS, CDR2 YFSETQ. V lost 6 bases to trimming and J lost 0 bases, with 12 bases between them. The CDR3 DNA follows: TGCGCCAGCAAGGGGTCCACTTCAACTAATGAAAAACTGTTTTTT. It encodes CASKGSTSTNEKLFF.

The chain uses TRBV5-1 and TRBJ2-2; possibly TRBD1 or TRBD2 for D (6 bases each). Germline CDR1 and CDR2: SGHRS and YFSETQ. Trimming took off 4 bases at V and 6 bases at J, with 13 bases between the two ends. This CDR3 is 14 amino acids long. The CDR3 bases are TGCGCCAGCAGCCCCCTCGGGGGCGCCGGGGAGCTGTTTTTT. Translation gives CASSPLGGAGELFF.

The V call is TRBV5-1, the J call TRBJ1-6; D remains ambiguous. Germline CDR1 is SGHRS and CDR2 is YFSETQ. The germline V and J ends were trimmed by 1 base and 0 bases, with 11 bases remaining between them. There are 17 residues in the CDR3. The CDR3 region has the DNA TGCGCCAGCAGCTTGATGACGGCGAGCTCCTATAATTCACCCCTCCACTTT. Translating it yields CASSLMTASSYNSPLHF.

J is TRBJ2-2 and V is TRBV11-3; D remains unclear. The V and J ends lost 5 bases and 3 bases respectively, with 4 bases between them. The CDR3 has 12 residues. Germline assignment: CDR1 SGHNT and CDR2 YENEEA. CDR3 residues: CASSPDTGELFF. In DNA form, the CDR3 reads TGTGCCAGCAGCCCGGACACCGGGGAGCTGTTTTTT.

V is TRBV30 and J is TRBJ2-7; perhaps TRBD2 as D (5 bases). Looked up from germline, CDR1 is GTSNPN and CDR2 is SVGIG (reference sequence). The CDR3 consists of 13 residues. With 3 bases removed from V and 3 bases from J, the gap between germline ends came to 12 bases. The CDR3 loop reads CAWSRERGYEQYF. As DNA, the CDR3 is TGTGCCTGGAGCCGCGAACGGGGCTACGAGCAGTACTTC.

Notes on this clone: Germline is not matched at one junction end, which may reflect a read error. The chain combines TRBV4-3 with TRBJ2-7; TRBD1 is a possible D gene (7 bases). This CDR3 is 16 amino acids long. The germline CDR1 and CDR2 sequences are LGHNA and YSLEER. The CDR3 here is CASSQDRGTVSFEQYF. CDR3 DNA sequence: TGCGCCAGCAGCCAAGATCGGGGGACAGTTTCCTTCGAGCAGTACTTC.

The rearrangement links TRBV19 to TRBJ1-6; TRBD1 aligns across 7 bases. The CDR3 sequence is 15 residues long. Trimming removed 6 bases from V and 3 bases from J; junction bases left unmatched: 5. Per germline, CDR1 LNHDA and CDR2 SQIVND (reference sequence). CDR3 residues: CASRGRDSYNSPLHF. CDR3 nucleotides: TGTGCCAGTAGAGGCCGGGACAGCTATAATTCACCCCTCCACTTT.

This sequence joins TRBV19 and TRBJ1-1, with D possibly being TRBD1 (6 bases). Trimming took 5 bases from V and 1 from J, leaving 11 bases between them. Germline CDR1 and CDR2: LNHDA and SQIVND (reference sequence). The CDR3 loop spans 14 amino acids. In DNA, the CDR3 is TGTGCCAGTAGTGGACAGATTACGAACACTGAAGCTTTCTTT. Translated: CASSGQITNTEAFF.

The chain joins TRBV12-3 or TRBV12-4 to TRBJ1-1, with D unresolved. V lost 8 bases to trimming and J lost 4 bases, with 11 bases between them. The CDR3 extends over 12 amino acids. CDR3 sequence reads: CASGSVGTEAFF. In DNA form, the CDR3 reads TGTGCCAGCGGATCCGTCGGCACTGAAGCTTTCTTT.

The CDR3 here is CASSKARGIMPQHF. The CDR3 nucleotides are TGTGCCAGCAGCAAAGCCAGGGGAATCATGCCCCAGCATTTT. This rearrangement joins TRBV21-1 to TRBJ1-5; the table's D call TRBD1 went unverified against the DNA. TRBV21-1 is assigned pseudogene status. The CDR3 contains 14 residues.

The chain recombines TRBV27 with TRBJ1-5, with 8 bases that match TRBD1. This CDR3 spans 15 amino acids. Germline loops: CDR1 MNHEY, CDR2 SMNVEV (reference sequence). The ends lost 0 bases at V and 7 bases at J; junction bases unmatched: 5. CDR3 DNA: TGTGCCAGCAGTTTATCCCGGACAGGGACCCAGCCCCAGCATTTT. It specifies CASSLSRTGTQPQHF.

CDR3 residues: CASNVGVSIAGNTIYF. CDR3 sequence (DNA): TGTGCCAGTAATGTGGGAGTTTCGATCGCTGGAAACACCATATATTTT. J is TRBJ1-3 and V is TRBV19; D ambiguous. Germline CDR1 LNHDA, CDR2 SQIVND (reference sequence). CDR3 size: 16 residues. The V end was cut by 7 bases, the J end by 2 bases, with 18 bases between. Full variable domain (outside the CDR3, taken from reference TRBV19 and TRBJ1-3): DGGITQSPKYLFRKEGQNVTLSCEQNLNHDAMYWYRQDPGQGLRLIYYSQIVNDFQKGDIAEGYSVSREKKESFPLTVTSAQKNPTAFYLCASNVGVSIAGNTIYFGEGSWLTVV.

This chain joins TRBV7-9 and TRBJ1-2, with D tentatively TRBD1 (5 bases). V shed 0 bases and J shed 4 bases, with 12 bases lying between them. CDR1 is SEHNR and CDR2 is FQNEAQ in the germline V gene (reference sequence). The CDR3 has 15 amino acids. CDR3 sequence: CASSLAQGGPYGYTF. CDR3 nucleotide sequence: TGTGCCAGCAGCTTAGCGCAGGGTGGGCCCTATGGCTACACCTTC.